This passage covers 19 T cell receptor beta chains from one sample sequenced in a study of CD8 T cells in Susac syndrome (dated by TCRdb to between 2018 and 2020). Libraries were constructed by the immunoSEQ multiplex PCR assay. RNA was extracted using the RNeasy kit, and about 0.5 to 1 microgram was reverse transcribed with random hexamers. TCRdb's own reprocessing of the public reads used fastp at Q25 and MiXCR and kept productive beta chains. CDR3 protein duplicates are merged, each entry listing the most common genes and DNA. The sample includes about 130,000 distinct CDR3 sequences, with around 94% observed a single time. Around 0.2% of the sample belongs to the ten largest clones. The sequenced material came from CD8+ T cells from PBMCs. The receptors come from a human donor with Susac syndrome.

CDR3 DNA sequence: TGTGCCAGCAGTTCCTTCCAGGGAGAGTCAGCCTATGGCTACACCTTC. This gives the protein CASSSFQGESAYGYTF. This chain uses TRBV12-3 or TRBV12-4 with TRBJ1-2; D might be TRBD1 (5 bases). The CDR3 is 16 residues long. V was clipped by 4 bases and J by 4 bases, with 19 bases between them.

This chain connects TRBV20-1 to TRBJ2-7, with 7 bases lining up with TRBD2. Trimming at V came to 1 base and at J to 7 bases, leaving 10 bases not matched to a gene. Germline lookup yields CDR1 DFQATT and CDR2 SNEGSKA (reference sequence). The CDR3 has 14 residues. CDR3: CSARGGREAGEQYF. CDR3 nucleotides: TGCAGTGCTAGAGGTGGGAGGGAGGCGGGAGAGCAGTACTTC.

This rearrangement joins TRBV24-1 to TRBJ2-3; 8 nucleotides match TRBD1. CDR3 length equals 15 residues. V lost 7 bases, J lost 3 bases, and 8 bases stayed unmatched. Germline lookup yields CDR1 KGHDR and CDR2 SFDVKD. The CDR3 coding sequence is TGTGCCACCAGCCCAGGGGGCATTTTTACAGATACGCAGTATTTT. Translated: CATSPGGIFTDTQYF.

V and J are TRBV7-8 and TRBJ1-3; TRBD1 might be the D (5 bases). Trimming removed 4 bases at V and 7 bases at J, with 20 bases between. The germline CDR1 and CDR2 sequences are SGHVS and FQNEAQ. There are 16 residues in the CDR3. CDR3: CASSSPWGTGRNTIYF. CDR3 bases: TGTGCCAGCAGCTCGCCGTGGGGGACCGGGAGGAACACCATATATTTT.

The CDR3 DNA sequence: TGTGCCAGCTCGATGTCGTCCTACAATGAGCAGTTCTTC. Protein product: CASSMSSYNEQFF. This chain joins TRBV9 and TRBJ2-1; D not resolved. Germline lookup yields CDR1 SGDLS and CDR2 YYNGEE. Trimming stripped 7 bases from V and 1 base from J, with 9 bases between. CDR3 size: 13 residues.

J is TRBJ2-1 and V is TRBV4-3, with 11 bases matching TRBD2. Germline loops: CDR1 LGHNA, CDR2 YSLEER. J lost 9 bases, V lost 6 bases, and 7 bases had no gene match. The CDR3 consists of 14 residues. CDR3 amino acids: CASRDGTSGGEQFF. DNA for the CDR3: TGCGCCAGCAGGGACGGGACTAGCGGCGGTGAGCAGTTCTTC.

V usage is TRBV11-2 and J usage is TRBJ1-1; D uncertain. There are 14 residues in the CDR3. From germline, CDR1 is SGHAT and CDR2 FQNNGV. The V end was cut by 6 bases, the J end by 5 bases, with 16 bases between. The DNA of the CDR3 is TGTGCCAGCAGTCTCCTGGGTAGTCTTACTGAAGCTTTCTTT. Protein sequence: CASSLLGSLTEAFF.

The chain couples TRBV10-3 to TRBJ2-1; 10 nucleotides agree with TRBD1. The CDR3 spans 14 residues. Looked up from germline, CDR1 is ENHRY and CDR2 is SYGVKD. The V gene end was trimmed by 6 bases and the J gene end by 7 bases; junction bases not matched to a gene: 6. Here the CDR3 DNA reads TGTGCCATCAGGGCGGGACAGGGGAATAATGAGCAGTTCTTC. It codes for CAIRAGQGNNEQFF.

The rearrangement uses TRBV28 and TRBJ1-4, with D possibly being TRBD1 (6 bases). Germline CDR1 reads MDHEN; CDR2 reads SYDVKM. The CDR3 is 13 residues long. V lost 7 bases and J lost 7, with 13 bases in between. The CDR3 nucleotides are TGTGCCAGCACCTTGGGAGGGGGTGAAAAACTGTTTTTT. Translated: CASTLGGGEKLFF.

The gene calls are TRBV11-2 and TRBJ1-4; D not certain. The length of the CDR3 is 13 residues. Trimming took 2 bases from V and 12 from J, leaving 13 bases between them. In germline, CDR1 is SGHAT, CDR2 FQNNGV. The DNA for the CDR3 is TGTGCCAGCAGCTTAAGGGCCGCAACGGAACTGTTTTTT. This codes for CASSLRAATELFF.

The V gene is TRBV7-9, the J gene TRBJ2-7; 8 bases align to TRBD1. The CDR3 totals 15 residues. Germline V gene sequence: CDR1 SEHNR, CDR2 FQNEAQ (reference sequence). V trimming: 5 bases; J trimming: 2 bases; junction bases outside the gene matches: 8. CDR3 residues: CASSTPDRETYEQYF. The CDR3 coding sequence is TGTGCCAGCAGCACCCCGGACAGGGAGACCTACGAGCAGTACTTC.

The CDR3 reads CASSQGLGSEQFF. The CDR3 DNA follows: TGCGCCAGCAGCCAAGGCTTAGGGAGTGAGCAGTTCTTC. The chain carries TRBV4-1 and TRBJ2-1, with D maybe TRBD2 (5 bases). The CDR3 is 13 amino acids. The germline gives CDR1 MGHRA, CDR2 YSYEKL. Trimming pared 1 base from V and 9 bases from J, leaving 10 bases between.

In this sample, this clonotype turned up once. CDR3 sequence reads: CASSPTGAAGELFF. The CDR3 coding sequence is TGTGCCAGCAGTCCGACAGGGGCGGCCGGGGAGCTGTTTTTT. The chain carries TRBV12-3 or TRBV12-4 and TRBJ2-2, with 8 positions matching TRBD1. Unmatched junction bases numbered 5, after V lost 5 bases and J lost 6 bases. The CDR3 loop spans 14 amino acids.

The rearrangement joins TRBV4-1 to TRBJ1-1; D is ambiguous. This CDR3 contains 13 residues. V dropped 0 bases and J dropped 5 bases, with 7 bases sitting between them. Germline-derived CDR1 and CDR2 are MGHRA and YSYEKL. CDR3 in amino acids: CASSQDSGTEAFF. The DNA of the CDR3 is TGCGCCAGCAGCCAAGATAGTGGGACTGAAGCTTTCTTT.

The chain couples TRBV6-2 or TRBV6-3 to TRBJ2-7, with D tentatively TRBD1 (6 bases). CDR1 and CDR2 from the germline V gene are MNHEY and SVGEGT. CDR3 length: 14 residues. Between the trimmed V and J ends, which lost 7 bases and 2 bases, there was a span of 15 bases. DNA of the CDR3: TGTGCCAGCACCTACGGGGACACTACCTACGAGCAGTACTTC. This sequence encodes CASTYGDTTYEQYF.

This sequence joins TRBV4-3 and TRBJ2-2; no clear D. The V end was cut by 0 bases, the J end by 5 bases, with 10 bases between. The CDR3 consists of 15 residues. Per germline, CDR1 LGHNA and CDR2 YSLEER. CDR3 amino acids: CASSQDGGDTGELFF. The CDR3 nucleotides are TGCGCCAGCAGCCAAGATGGCGGAGATACCGGGGAGCTGTTTTTT.

This chain connects TRBV20-1 to TRBJ2-7; possibly TRBD2 for D (5 bases). Trimming removed 6 bases from V and 4 bases from J, with 16 bases in between. Germline loops: CDR1 DFQATT, CDR2 SNEGSKA (reference sequence). CDR3 length equals 13 residues. The CDR3 is CSAVGVGGYEQYF. The CDR3, as DNA: TGCAGTGCGGTCGGGGTTGGAGGTTACGAGCAGTACTTC.

The rearrangement uses TRBV12-3 or TRBV12-4 and TRBJ2-3; no clear D. Deletions cut 3 bases from V and 2 bases from J, with 6 bases between. The CDR3 extends over 13 amino acids. CDR3 DNA sequence: TGTGCCAGCAGTTTTATGGTCACAGATACGCAGTATTTT. It yields the protein CASSFMVTDTQYF.

V gene TRBV15 combines with J gene TRBJ2-1; D not resolved. V was pared by 0 bases and J by 5 bases, with 5 bases between. The CDR3 has 13 residues. CDR1 and CDR2 (germline): LNHNV, YYDKDF (reference sequence). The CDR3: CATSREADNEQFF. The CDR3 DNA follows: TGTGCCACCAGCAGAGAGGCAGACAATGAGCAGTTCTTC.